One and the same sample provided the 23 T cell receptor beta chains below, sequenced in a study of identical twins. Via MiXCR, TCRdb re-called the 5' RACE reads, giving one row per CDR3 protein. This repertoire shows hundreds of thousands of distinct CDR3 sequences, roughly 6.6% found once; its top ten account for roughly 1.5%. These data were also filed under a second study, of yellow fever vaccine responses in identical twins.

The specimen was PBMCs. The source of these receptors is a woman between 18 and 29 years old in good health.

In its sample, this clonotype was seen many times. The chain recombines TRBV12-3 or TRBV12-4 with TRBJ2-3; TRBD1 agrees at 8 bases. The V gene end was trimmed by 1 base and the J gene end by 2 bases; junction bases not matched to a gene: 5. This CDR3 region has 16 residues. The CDR3 is CASSLGGTGHTDTQYF. DNA for the CDR3: TGTGCCAGCAGTTTAGGCGGGACAGGTCACACAGATACGCAGTATTTT.

This clonotype was recorded many times. The chain is built from TRBV7-9 and TRBJ2-7; 11 nucleotides agree with TRBD1. After removal of 5 bases from V and 5 bases from J, the junction contained 2 bases not matched to a gene. CDR3 length: 13 residues. The germline V gene encodes CDR1 SEHNR and CDR2 FQNEAQ (reference sequence). CDR3 sequence (DNA): TGTGCCAGCAGCCAGGGACAGGGGGACGAGCAGTACTTC. It yields the protein CASSQGQGDEQYF.

This clonotype was counted a few times. The chain carries TRBV6-5 and TRBJ2-5, with 7 bases that match TRBD1. In germline, CDR1 is MNHEY, CDR2 SVGAGI. Trimming cost V 4 bases and J 4 bases; bases outside gene matches: 15. The CDR3 spans 17 residues. DNA for the CDR3: TGTGCCAGCAGTTTCAGTCCACAGGGGTCGAGAGGAGAGACCCAGTACTTC. This codes for CASSFSPQGSRGETQYF.

This clonotype was counted ten times or more. This chain uses TRBV12-3 or TRBV12-4 with TRBJ2-1, with D perhaps TRBD2 (7 bases). V dropped 6 bases and J dropped 7 bases, with 19 bases sitting between them. This CDR3 spans 15 amino acids. Here the CDR3 reads CASSWGGARRNEQFF. The CDR3 nucleotides read TGTGCCAGCAGCTGGGGGGGCGCACGCCGGAATGAGCAGTTCTTC.

This clonotype has a count of ten or more. The chain has TRBV7-2 and TRBJ1-2, with 7 bases fitting TRBD1. From germline, CDR1 is SGHTA and CDR2 FQGNSA. V shed 5 bases and J 0 bases; nucleotides not matched to a gene: 6. This CDR3 spans 15 amino acids. The CDR3 DNA reads TGTGCCAGCAGCACCGGACAGGTGCCTAACTATGGCTACACCTTC. Its translation is CASSTGQVPNYGYTF.

This clonotype was seen many times. CDR3 sequence reads: CAVRSSTDTQYF. DNA for the CDR3: TGTGCCGTCCGCTCTAGCACAGATACGCAGTATTTT. The V gene is TRBV6-5, the J gene TRBJ2-3, with D hard to call. The CDR3 contains 12 residues. Germline assignment: CDR1 MNHEY and CDR2 SVGAGI. Trimming shortened V by 11 bases and J by 0 bases, and 9 bases separated the two germline ends.

In its sample, this clonotype was seen many times. The genes are TRBV12-3 or TRBV12-4 and TRBJ2-6; 9 bases match TRBD1. The junction had 6 bases not matched to a gene; V was cut back by 6 bases and J by 0 bases. The length of the CDR3 is 17 residues. As DNA, the CDR3 is TGTGCCAGCAGAGAGACAGGGGGTAGCTCTGGGGCCAACGTCCTGACTTTC. Its protein is CASRETGGSSGANVLTF.

The rearrangement links TRBV7-8 to TRBJ2-1; D gene uncertain. The germline gives CDR1 SGHVS, CDR2 FQNEAQ. Trimming shortened V by 0 bases and J by 15 bases, and 15 bases separated the two germline ends. This CDR3 spans 13 amino acids. The CDR3 sequence: CASSLAMAQKGFF. CDR3 sequence (DNA): TGTGCCAGCAGCTTAGCGATGGCCCAAAAGGGGTTCTTC.

This clonotype showed up many times. The CDR3 region has the DNA TGTGCCAGCAGCCCCTTCGTGGGTATAGGGGCCCCCACAGATACGCAGTATTTT. This encodes CASSPFVGIGAPTDTQYF. The rearrangement links TRBV6-1 to TRBJ2-3; maybe TRBD1 (5 bases). The CDR3 runs 18 residues. The germline V gene has CDR1 MNHNS and CDR2 SASEGT. The V end was cut by 6 bases, the J end by 2 bases, with 24 bases between.

This clonotype was observed many times. This chain uses TRBV12-3 or TRBV12-4 with TRBJ2-7; 9 positions agree with TRBD1. The J segment lost 2 bases and the V segment lost 1 base, leaving 3 bases of the junction unmatched. This CDR3 spans 15 amino acids. CDR3 loop: CASSLGWDRAYEQYF. CDR3 in DNA: TGTGCCAGCAGTTTAGGGTGGGACAGGGCCTACGAGCAGTACTTC.

This clonotype was picked up a small number of times. This sequence joins TRBV5-1 and TRBJ2-1, with 8 bases identical to TRBD1. Trimming took 6 bases from V and 8 from J; bases not matched to a gene: 16. The CDR3 length is 16 residues. Germline CDR1 SGHRS, CDR2 YFSETQ. CDR3 sequence reads: CASTRISGGGFHEQFF. Written as DNA, the CDR3 is TGCGCCAGCACCAGGATTTCAGGGGGCGGCTTCCATGAGCAGTTCTTC.

This chain uses TRBV6-2 or TRBV6-3 with TRBJ2-1; D is unresolved. The V gene lost 6 bases and the J gene lost 7 bases, with 13 bases spanning the gap. CDR1 and CDR2 (germline): MNHEY, SVGEGT. There are 13 residues in the CDR3. CDR3: CASRKGGVNEQFF. The CDR3 DNA is TGTGCCAGCAGAAAGGGTGGGGTGAATGAGCAGTTCTTC.

There are a few counts of this clonotype. The gene calls are TRBV20-1 and TRBJ2-2; D possibly corresponds to TRBD2 (6 bases). Germline CDR1 and CDR2: DFQATT and SNEGSKA (reference sequence). Trimming pared 1 base from V and 0 bases from J, leaving 15 bases between. This CDR3 has 17 amino acids. The CDR3 DNA sequence: TGCAGTGCTAGAGCCGCGGGGTGGGGGGCGAACACCGGGGAGCTGTTTTTT. The encoded protein is CSARAAGWGANTGELFF.

The genes are TRBV20-1 and TRBJ2-3, with unresolved D. Deletions cut 6 bases from V and 3 bases from J, with 4 bases between. The CDR3 totals 10 residues. The V gene's germline CDR1 is DFQATT and CDR2 SNEGSKA (reference sequence). CDR3 in DNA: TGCAGTGCCCAGACAGATACGCAGTATTTT. It specifies CSAQTDTQYF.

This clonotype has at least ten counts. This chain connects TRBV5-1 to TRBJ2-7; 7 bases align to TRBD2. Germline loops: CDR1 SGHRS, CDR2 YFSETQ. The CDR3 is 14 residues long. The V and J ends lost 6 bases and 1 base, in that order; junction bases with no gene match: 7. The CDR3 sequence is CASNPGTNSYEQYF. CDR3 sequence (DNA): TGCGCCAGCAACCCCGGGACTAATTCCTACGAGCAGTACTTC.

This clonotype was seen more than once but under ten times. The chain uses TRBV24-1 and TRBJ2-2; tentative D call: TRBD2 (5 bases). The V and J ends lost 0 bases and 4 bases respectively, with 11 bases between them. Germline V gene sequence: CDR1 KGHDR, CDR2 SFDVKD. This CDR3 contains 16 residues. The DNA of the CDR3 is TGTGCCACCAGTGATTTGGACCTAGGGAGCACCGGGGAGCTGTTTTTT. The encoded protein is CATSDLDLGSTGELFF.

The chain recombines TRBV10-2 with TRBJ2-7, with 8 bases that match TRBD2. The length of the CDR3 is 15 residues. V gave up 0 bases and J gave up 9 bases; unmatched junction bases: 10. Looked up from germline, CDR1 is WSHSY and CDR2 is SAAADI. CDR3 in DNA: TGCGCCAGCAGTGAGTCCGGGGGGGCAGGCAGGGTGCAGTACGTC. It yields the protein CASSESGGAGRVQYV.

In its sample, this clonotype was seen many times. The CDR3 DNA sequence: TGCAGTGCTGGACTTTCCTACGAGCAGTACTTC. The encoded protein is CSAGLSYEQYF. The chain has TRBV20-1 and TRBJ2-7; tentative D call: TRBD2 (5 bases). The germline V and J ends were trimmed by 5 bases and 1 base, with 6 bases remaining between them. The V gene's germline CDR1 is DFQATT and CDR2 SNEGSKA (reference sequence). There are 11 residues in the CDR3.

This chain connects TRBV12-3 or TRBV12-4 to TRBJ2-1; D is perhaps TRBD2 (7 bases). The CDR3 sequence is 15 residues long. Between the trimmed V and J ends, which lost 3 bases and 2 bases, there was a span of 11 bases. The CDR3 DNA sequence: TGTGCCAGCAGTTTCGGGGGGCCTACCTACAATGAGCAGTTCTTC. Translating gives CASSFGGPTYNEQFF.

The chain couples TRBV7-9 to TRBJ2-3; D remains unclear. V lost 5 bases and J 8 bases, leaving 17 bases between the germline ends. Germline lookup yields CDR1 SEHNR and CDR2 FQNEAQ (reference sequence). The CDR3 is 14 amino acids. This CDR3 is CASSGTPTGGTQYF. CDR3 coding DNA: TGTGCCAGCAGCGGTACTCCCACGGGCGGTACGCAGTATTTT.

This clonotype occurred many times. V and J are TRBV29-1 and TRBJ2-7; possibly TRBD2 for D (5 bases). CDR3 length: 13 amino acids. Looked up from germline, CDR1 is SQVTM and CDR2 is ANQGSEA. Trimming left V 7 bases short and J 0 bases short, with 13 bases between. CDR3 loop: CSGKSGNSYEQYF. Here the CDR3 DNA reads TGCAGCGGTAAATCGGGGAACTCCTACGAGCAGTACTTC.

The chain combines TRBV12-3 or TRBV12-4 with TRBJ2-7; D gene ambiguous. The CDR3 is 14 residues long. Trimming removed 3 bases at V and 2 bases at J, with 11 bases between. CDR3 nucleotides: TGTGCCAGCAGTTTGTTCCGATATCCCTACGAGCAGTACGTC. This encodes CASSLFRYPYEQYV.

This clonotype has a count of ten or more. The genes are TRBV10-3 and TRBJ2-1, with 7 bases fitting TRBD2. After removal of 0 bases from V and 7 bases from J, the junction contained 6 bases not matched to a gene. CDR1 is ENHRY and CDR2 is SYGVKD in the germline V gene. This CDR3 spans 15 amino acids. As DNA, the CDR3 is TGTGCCATCAGTGAGTCGGGGAGGGCCTTTAATGAGCAGTTCTTC. Translating gives CAISESGRAFNEQFF.